The clone carrying this T cell receptor beta chain has just one count. At the DNA level, this CDR3 is encoded by other sequences in the same sample as well. This record comes from a study of blood T cell repertoires in COVID-19. Sequencing was performed with immunoSEQ multiplex PCR; in TCRdb, only in-frame clones are kept and a portion is missing. The sample lists roughly 200,000 clones; roughly 76% were seen once. This CDR3 comprises 11 residues. The ends were cut back, 5 bases at V and 4 bases at J, with 5 bases in the middle. V gene TRBV12-3 or TRBV12-4 combines with J gene TRBJ2-5, with unresolved D. This TCR was recovered from a woman aged 40 to 55 with COVID-19, enrolled during active disease. The material sequenced was peripheral blood. The CDR3 spells CASSTRETQYF. The CDR3 DNA sequence: TGTGCCAGCAGTACCAGAGAGACCCAGTACTTC.